This TCR beta chain was documented in a study of blood T cell repertoires in COVID-19. Across the whole study: Collection of acute and convalescent COVID-19 samples took place in the United States, Italy and Spain. PBMCs, B-cell-depleted T cells, or T cells provided the cDNA or gDNA that made up the material.

Trimming cost V 4 bases and J 0 bases, with 14 bases left between them. The CDR3 runs 17 residues. Germline V CDR1 and CDR2: SGHRS, YFSETQ. Original analysis: By means of reference gene primer amplification, nucleated cell counts were estimated. The protocol was immunoSEQ multiplex PCR, while the TCRdb copy is restricted to in-frame clones and leaves out a portion. V and J calls and clone size are copied from that table; D and trimming were computed from the DNA. The data contain some 220,000 clones, approximately 80% of them singletons. This clone was detected many times. This receptor was identified in a human donor in a cohort sampled during active COVID-19. The chain has TRBV5-1 and TRBJ2-6, with TRBD1 as a possible D gene (6 bases). The sample taken for sequencing was peripheral blood. In nucleotides, the CDR3 is TGCGCCAGCAGCACCGGACAGCCTACCTCTGGGGCCAACGTCCTGACTTTC. Encoded protein: CASSTGQPTSGANVLTF.